The 25 T cell receptor beta chains below were found in one sample sequenced in a study of beta chain features in type 1 diabetes. The whole isolated RNA underwent reverse transcription, so sequencing captured expressed TCRB transcripts. The protocol was immunoSEQ multiplex PCR, while the TCRdb copy is restricted to in-frame clones and leaves out a portion. The sample has a few hundred thousand clones; 27% are singletons. Sequencing was performed on central memory CD4+ T cells from blood. These TCRs come from a man aged 25 to 40 in good health.

This sequence joins TRBV7-2 and TRBJ2-5; a possible D gene is TRBD2 (6 bases). Trimming pared 8 bases from V and 5 bases from J, leaving 18 bases between. This CDR3 is 14 amino acids long. Germline loops: CDR1 SGHTA, CDR2 FQGNSA. CDR3 sequence: CASGGAAGRETQYF. The CDR3 bases are TGTGCCAGCGGAGGGGCCGCCGGCAGGGAGACCCAGTACTTC. Full variable domain (rest looked up from reference TRBV7-2 and TRBJ2-5): GAGVSQSPSNKVTEKGKDVELRCDPISGHTALYWYRQSLGQGLEFLIYFQGNSAPDKSGLPSDRFSAERTGGSVSTLTIQRTQQEDSAVYLCASGGAAGRETQYFGPGTRLLVL.

This clone showed up just a few times. The rearrangement links TRBV6-5 to TRBJ2-1, with 9 bases aligning to TRBD2. This CDR3 contains 16 residues. V was pared by 0 bases and J by 1 base, with 1 base of the junction left unmatched. CDR1 and CDR2 from the germline V gene are MNHEY and SVGAGI. In DNA form, the CDR3 reads TGTGCCAGCAGTTACTCGAGCGGGAGGTCCTACAATGAGCAGTTCTTC. It specifies CASSYSSGRSYNEQFF.

This chain connects TRBV6-5 to TRBJ2-7, with D unclear. Trimming pared 6 bases from V and 1 base from J, leaving 13 bases between. Germline loops: CDR1 MNHEY, CDR2 SVGAGI. This CDR3 spans 14 amino acids. Written as DNA, the CDR3 is TGTGCCAGCAGGCCCGAAAGGGAATCCTACGAGCAGTACTTC. Amino acid sequence: CASRPERESYEQYF.

V usage is TRBV5-6 and J usage is TRBJ2-3, with D possibly TRBD2 on 5 matching bases. Germline assignment: CDR1 SGHDT and CDR2 YYEEEE. V lost 4 bases, J lost 7 bases, and 16 bases lay in between. The CDR3 loop spans 14 amino acids. CDR3 nucleotide sequence: TGTGCCAGCAGCCCAGAGGGAGTCGTTTATACGCAGTATTTT. Translating gives CASSPEGVVYTQYF.

This clone came up a few times. V and J are TRBV4-3 and TRBJ2-3, with 7 bases lining up with TRBD1. The junction had 9 bases not matched to a gene; V was cut back by 1 base and J by 2 bases. CDR3 length: 17 residues. CDR1 and CDR2 from the germline V gene are LGHNA and YSLEER. Here the CDR3 reads CASSQGPTGAFTDTQYF. CDR3 nucleotide sequence: TGCGCCAGCAGCCAAGGGCCAACAGGGGCCTTCACAGATACGCAGTATTTT.

The V call is TRBV7-2, the J call TRBJ2-4; D gene unclear. The germline gives CDR1 SGHTA, CDR2 FQGNSA. This CDR3 spans 13 amino acids. Trimming removed 6 bases from V and 2 bases from J, with 8 bases in between. The CDR3 is CASSRESKNIQYF. The CDR3 DNA is TGTGCCAGCAGTAGGGAATCCAAAAACATTCAGTACTTC.

A single count supports this clone. This likely traces to a read error, being one base from a far larger clone. In the same sample, other DNA sequences code for this CDR3. This CDR3 reads CASSLVDTGELFF. The CDR3 bases are TGTGCCAGCAGCTTAGTGGACACCGGGGAGCTGTTTTTT. V and J are TRBV7-9 and TRBJ2-2; D remains ambiguous. Germline CDR1 and CDR2: SEHNR and FQNEAQ (reference sequence). Trimming took off 1 base at V and 3 bases at J, with 3 bases between the two ends. This CDR3 contains 13 residues. Variable domain in full (rest from reference TRBV7-9 and TRBJ2-2): DTGVSQNPRHKITKRGQNVTFRCDPISEHNRLYWYRQTLGQGPEFLTYFQNEAQLEKSRLLSDRFSAERPKGSFSTLEIQRTEQGDSAMYLCASSLVDTGELFFGEGSRLTVL.

The chain has TRBV11-2 and TRBJ2-7; D not certain. Germline CDR1 SGHAT, CDR2 FQNNGV. Trimming pared 2 bases from V and 2 bases from J, leaving 10 bases between. The CDR3 is made up of 14 amino acids. CDR3: CASSLRVVPYEQYF. Written as DNA, the CDR3 is TGTGCCAGCAGCTTACGTGTGGTCCCCTACGAGCAGTACTTC.

This clone was seen only a few times. J is TRBJ2-2 and V is TRBV5-8; D not certain. The CDR3 is made up of 16 amino acids. Germline-derived CDR1 and CDR2 are SGHTS and YDEGEE. V lost 4 bases to trimming and J lost 5 bases, with 18 bases between them. In DNA, the CDR3 is TGTGCCAGCAGCATGAACCCCCGGTCTAGGACCGGGGAGCTGTTTTTT. This translates into CASSMNPRSRTGELFF.

This clone was detected a few times. The chain couples TRBV28 to TRBJ2-1; either TRBD1 or TRBD2 may fit D (5 bases each). The ends were cut back, 6 bases at V and 8 bases at J, with 17 bases in the middle. The CDR3 extends over 14 amino acids. Germline V gene lookup returns CDR1 MDHEN and CDR2 SYDVKM. As DNA, the CDR3 is TGTGCCAGCAGCGCCGGGACGGGCGGTTATGAGCAGTTCTTC. Its translation is CASSAGTGGYEQFF.

DNA for the CDR3: TGTGCCAGCAGCTTGGGGACAGGGAACACTGAAGCTTTCTTT. This gives the protein CASSLGTGNTEAFF. The chain links TRBV5-6 to TRBJ1-1; 7 bases are shared with TRBD1. The germline V gene encodes CDR1 SGHDT and CDR2 YYEEEE. The CDR3 consists of 14 residues. Trimming at V came to 0 bases and at J to 1 base, leaving 0 bases not matched to a gene.

This clone was found a few times. V usage is TRBV28 and J usage is TRBJ2-2, with D uncertain. The germline V gene encodes CDR1 MDHEN and CDR2 SYDVKM. Between the trimmed V and J ends, which lost 6 bases and 2 bases, there was a span of 16 bases. The CDR3 has 16 residues. The CDR3 nucleotides read TGTGCCAGCAGGTACATCCGCATGGATAACACCGGGGAGCTGTTTTTT. Translating it yields CASRYIRMDNTGELFF.

V and J are TRBV19 and TRBJ1-1; D ambiguous. Trimming stripped 6 bases from V and 6 bases from J, with 20 bases between. Germline V gene data show CDR1 as LNHDA and CDR2 as SQIVND (reference sequence). The CDR3 runs to 15 residues. The CDR3 sequence: CASSFYAAAGAEAFF. CDR3 in DNA: TGTGCCAGTAGCTTTTATGCGGCGGCGGGCGCTGAAGCTTTCTTT.

The chain employs TRBV7-9 and TRBJ1-1; TRBD1 might be the D (5 bases). Germline lookup yields CDR1 SEHNR and CDR2 FQNEAQ (reference sequence). The CDR3 has 15 amino acids. The V and J ends lost 5 bases and 4 bases respectively, with 17 bases between them. This chain's CDR3 is CASSPRDREVTEAFF. Here the CDR3 DNA reads TGTGCCAGCAGCCCCCGGGACCGGGAGGTCACTGAAGCTTTCTTT.

A single count supports this clone. The chain links TRBV27 to TRBJ2-7; D may be TRBD1 (5 bases). With 3 bases removed from V and 4 bases from J, the gap between germline ends came to 13 bases. The CDR3 extends over 14 amino acids. From germline, CDR1 is MNHEY and CDR2 SMNVEV (reference sequence). The DNA for the CDR3 is TGTGCCAGCAGTTTCCTGTCCAGGGTTTACGAGCAGTACTTC. Protein product: CASSFLSRVYEQYF.

This clone was recorded a few times. This chain links TRBV5-6 with TRBJ2-1; 8 bases agree with TRBD1. V lost 4 bases and J lost 1; bases outside the gene matches: 13. The germline CDR1 and CDR2 sequences are SGHDT and YYEEEE. This CDR3 region has 18 residues. CDR3 region: CASSPTSRQGMSYNEQFF. The CDR3 DNA is TGTGCCAGCAGCCCTACTTCCCGACAGGGGATGTCCTACAATGAGCAGTTCTTC.

This CDR3 is CAIRSSGGGGDTQYF. The CDR3 region has the DNA TGTGCCATCAGAAGTAGCGGGGGAGGAGGGGATACGCAGTATTTT. V and J are TRBV10-3 and TRBJ2-3; 9 positions match TRBD2. The CDR3 has 15 residues. In germline, CDR1 is ENHRY, CDR2 SYGVKD. Trimming took 6 bases from V and 6 from J; bases not matched to a gene: 10.

This chain links TRBV5-4 with TRBJ2-7; D is undetermined. The CDR3 covers 13 residues. Trimming took off 5 bases at V and 4 bases at J, with 13 bases between the two ends. Germline CDR1 reads SGHNT; CDR2 reads YYREEE (reference sequence). CDR3 DNA: TGTGCCAGCAGTAACGCTAGGGATTACGAGCAGTACTTC. It translates to CASSNARDYEQYF.

In its sample, this clone was seen many times. The V call is TRBV4-3, the J call TRBJ2-2; the D gene is possibly TRBD2 (6 bases). The CDR3 covers 16 residues. In germline, CDR1 is LGHNA, CDR2 YSLEER. Trimming removed 1 base at V and 4 bases at J, with 13 bases between. The CDR3 region has the DNA TGCGCCAGCAGCCAAGCCCCCCTAGCGAGCACCGGGGAGCTGTTTTTT. This codes for CASSQAPLASTGELFF.

The V gene is TRBV6-5, the J gene TRBJ2-5, with D perhaps matching TRBD2 (6 bases). CDR3 length equals 14 residues. The germline V gene has CDR1 MNHEY and CDR2 SVGAGI. V lost 2 bases and J lost 1, with 8 bases in between. CDR3 nucleotides: TGTGCCAGCAGTTACCTGACTAGCCAAGAGACCCAGTACTTC. It codes for CASSYLTSQETQYF.

This clone was counted ten times or more. V usage is TRBV7-9 and J usage is TRBJ1-1; D uncertain. CDR3 size: 12 residues. Germline CDR1 reads SEHNR; CDR2 reads FQNEAQ (reference sequence). V lost 3 bases and J lost 1, with 3 bases in between. The CDR3 spells CASSFQNTEAFF. The CDR3 DNA reads TGTGCCAGCAGCTTCCAGAACACTGAAGCTTTCTTT.

This clone was seen repeatedly, ten times or more. The same CDR3 arises from other DNA sequences in this sample as well. V is TRBV11-2 and J is TRBJ2-5; D not certain. The CDR3 extends over 13 amino acids. V dropped 1 base and J dropped 1 base, with 4 bases sitting between them. Germline loops: CDR1 SGHAT, CDR2 FQNNGV. In nucleotides, the CDR3 is TGTGCCAGCAGCTTAGGGCGCCAAGAGACCCAGTACTTC. Translating gives CASSLGRQETQYF.

In this sample, this clone turned up many times. Additional DNA sequences in this sample encode the identical CDR3. V usage is TRBV9 and J usage is TRBJ2-1; maybe TRBD2 (6 bases). The ends were cut back, 0 bases at V and 9 bases at J, with 10 bases in the middle. This CDR3 comprises 13 residues. The germline V gene encodes CDR1 SGDLS and CDR2 YYNGEE. The DNA for the CDR3 is TGTGCCAGCAGCGTAGATCGGGGGTCTGAGCAGTTCTTC. This codes for CASSVDRGSEQFF.

There are many counts of this clone. The chain employs TRBV30 and TRBJ2-7; D remains unclear. This CDR3 is built from 10 residues. Germline CDR1 GTSNPN, CDR2 SVGIG (reference sequence). The germline V and J ends were trimmed by 0 bases and 5 bases, with 2 bases remaining between them. The CDR3 sequence is CAWSVNEQYF. DNA for the CDR3: TGTGCCTGGAGTGTAAACGAGCAGTACTTC.

Only a few counts were recorded for this clone. The V call is TRBV14, the J call TRBJ2-1, with TRBD2 identical over 14 bases. The J segment lost 3 bases and the V segment lost 0 bases, leaving 7 bases of the junction unmatched. Germline V CDR1 and CDR2: SGHDN, FVKESK. This CDR3 is built from 19 residues. The CDR3 is CASSQDWTSGGPYYNEQFF. As DNA, the CDR3 is TGTGCCAGCAGCCAAGATTGGACTAGCGGGGGGCCCTACTACAATGAGCAGTTCTTC.